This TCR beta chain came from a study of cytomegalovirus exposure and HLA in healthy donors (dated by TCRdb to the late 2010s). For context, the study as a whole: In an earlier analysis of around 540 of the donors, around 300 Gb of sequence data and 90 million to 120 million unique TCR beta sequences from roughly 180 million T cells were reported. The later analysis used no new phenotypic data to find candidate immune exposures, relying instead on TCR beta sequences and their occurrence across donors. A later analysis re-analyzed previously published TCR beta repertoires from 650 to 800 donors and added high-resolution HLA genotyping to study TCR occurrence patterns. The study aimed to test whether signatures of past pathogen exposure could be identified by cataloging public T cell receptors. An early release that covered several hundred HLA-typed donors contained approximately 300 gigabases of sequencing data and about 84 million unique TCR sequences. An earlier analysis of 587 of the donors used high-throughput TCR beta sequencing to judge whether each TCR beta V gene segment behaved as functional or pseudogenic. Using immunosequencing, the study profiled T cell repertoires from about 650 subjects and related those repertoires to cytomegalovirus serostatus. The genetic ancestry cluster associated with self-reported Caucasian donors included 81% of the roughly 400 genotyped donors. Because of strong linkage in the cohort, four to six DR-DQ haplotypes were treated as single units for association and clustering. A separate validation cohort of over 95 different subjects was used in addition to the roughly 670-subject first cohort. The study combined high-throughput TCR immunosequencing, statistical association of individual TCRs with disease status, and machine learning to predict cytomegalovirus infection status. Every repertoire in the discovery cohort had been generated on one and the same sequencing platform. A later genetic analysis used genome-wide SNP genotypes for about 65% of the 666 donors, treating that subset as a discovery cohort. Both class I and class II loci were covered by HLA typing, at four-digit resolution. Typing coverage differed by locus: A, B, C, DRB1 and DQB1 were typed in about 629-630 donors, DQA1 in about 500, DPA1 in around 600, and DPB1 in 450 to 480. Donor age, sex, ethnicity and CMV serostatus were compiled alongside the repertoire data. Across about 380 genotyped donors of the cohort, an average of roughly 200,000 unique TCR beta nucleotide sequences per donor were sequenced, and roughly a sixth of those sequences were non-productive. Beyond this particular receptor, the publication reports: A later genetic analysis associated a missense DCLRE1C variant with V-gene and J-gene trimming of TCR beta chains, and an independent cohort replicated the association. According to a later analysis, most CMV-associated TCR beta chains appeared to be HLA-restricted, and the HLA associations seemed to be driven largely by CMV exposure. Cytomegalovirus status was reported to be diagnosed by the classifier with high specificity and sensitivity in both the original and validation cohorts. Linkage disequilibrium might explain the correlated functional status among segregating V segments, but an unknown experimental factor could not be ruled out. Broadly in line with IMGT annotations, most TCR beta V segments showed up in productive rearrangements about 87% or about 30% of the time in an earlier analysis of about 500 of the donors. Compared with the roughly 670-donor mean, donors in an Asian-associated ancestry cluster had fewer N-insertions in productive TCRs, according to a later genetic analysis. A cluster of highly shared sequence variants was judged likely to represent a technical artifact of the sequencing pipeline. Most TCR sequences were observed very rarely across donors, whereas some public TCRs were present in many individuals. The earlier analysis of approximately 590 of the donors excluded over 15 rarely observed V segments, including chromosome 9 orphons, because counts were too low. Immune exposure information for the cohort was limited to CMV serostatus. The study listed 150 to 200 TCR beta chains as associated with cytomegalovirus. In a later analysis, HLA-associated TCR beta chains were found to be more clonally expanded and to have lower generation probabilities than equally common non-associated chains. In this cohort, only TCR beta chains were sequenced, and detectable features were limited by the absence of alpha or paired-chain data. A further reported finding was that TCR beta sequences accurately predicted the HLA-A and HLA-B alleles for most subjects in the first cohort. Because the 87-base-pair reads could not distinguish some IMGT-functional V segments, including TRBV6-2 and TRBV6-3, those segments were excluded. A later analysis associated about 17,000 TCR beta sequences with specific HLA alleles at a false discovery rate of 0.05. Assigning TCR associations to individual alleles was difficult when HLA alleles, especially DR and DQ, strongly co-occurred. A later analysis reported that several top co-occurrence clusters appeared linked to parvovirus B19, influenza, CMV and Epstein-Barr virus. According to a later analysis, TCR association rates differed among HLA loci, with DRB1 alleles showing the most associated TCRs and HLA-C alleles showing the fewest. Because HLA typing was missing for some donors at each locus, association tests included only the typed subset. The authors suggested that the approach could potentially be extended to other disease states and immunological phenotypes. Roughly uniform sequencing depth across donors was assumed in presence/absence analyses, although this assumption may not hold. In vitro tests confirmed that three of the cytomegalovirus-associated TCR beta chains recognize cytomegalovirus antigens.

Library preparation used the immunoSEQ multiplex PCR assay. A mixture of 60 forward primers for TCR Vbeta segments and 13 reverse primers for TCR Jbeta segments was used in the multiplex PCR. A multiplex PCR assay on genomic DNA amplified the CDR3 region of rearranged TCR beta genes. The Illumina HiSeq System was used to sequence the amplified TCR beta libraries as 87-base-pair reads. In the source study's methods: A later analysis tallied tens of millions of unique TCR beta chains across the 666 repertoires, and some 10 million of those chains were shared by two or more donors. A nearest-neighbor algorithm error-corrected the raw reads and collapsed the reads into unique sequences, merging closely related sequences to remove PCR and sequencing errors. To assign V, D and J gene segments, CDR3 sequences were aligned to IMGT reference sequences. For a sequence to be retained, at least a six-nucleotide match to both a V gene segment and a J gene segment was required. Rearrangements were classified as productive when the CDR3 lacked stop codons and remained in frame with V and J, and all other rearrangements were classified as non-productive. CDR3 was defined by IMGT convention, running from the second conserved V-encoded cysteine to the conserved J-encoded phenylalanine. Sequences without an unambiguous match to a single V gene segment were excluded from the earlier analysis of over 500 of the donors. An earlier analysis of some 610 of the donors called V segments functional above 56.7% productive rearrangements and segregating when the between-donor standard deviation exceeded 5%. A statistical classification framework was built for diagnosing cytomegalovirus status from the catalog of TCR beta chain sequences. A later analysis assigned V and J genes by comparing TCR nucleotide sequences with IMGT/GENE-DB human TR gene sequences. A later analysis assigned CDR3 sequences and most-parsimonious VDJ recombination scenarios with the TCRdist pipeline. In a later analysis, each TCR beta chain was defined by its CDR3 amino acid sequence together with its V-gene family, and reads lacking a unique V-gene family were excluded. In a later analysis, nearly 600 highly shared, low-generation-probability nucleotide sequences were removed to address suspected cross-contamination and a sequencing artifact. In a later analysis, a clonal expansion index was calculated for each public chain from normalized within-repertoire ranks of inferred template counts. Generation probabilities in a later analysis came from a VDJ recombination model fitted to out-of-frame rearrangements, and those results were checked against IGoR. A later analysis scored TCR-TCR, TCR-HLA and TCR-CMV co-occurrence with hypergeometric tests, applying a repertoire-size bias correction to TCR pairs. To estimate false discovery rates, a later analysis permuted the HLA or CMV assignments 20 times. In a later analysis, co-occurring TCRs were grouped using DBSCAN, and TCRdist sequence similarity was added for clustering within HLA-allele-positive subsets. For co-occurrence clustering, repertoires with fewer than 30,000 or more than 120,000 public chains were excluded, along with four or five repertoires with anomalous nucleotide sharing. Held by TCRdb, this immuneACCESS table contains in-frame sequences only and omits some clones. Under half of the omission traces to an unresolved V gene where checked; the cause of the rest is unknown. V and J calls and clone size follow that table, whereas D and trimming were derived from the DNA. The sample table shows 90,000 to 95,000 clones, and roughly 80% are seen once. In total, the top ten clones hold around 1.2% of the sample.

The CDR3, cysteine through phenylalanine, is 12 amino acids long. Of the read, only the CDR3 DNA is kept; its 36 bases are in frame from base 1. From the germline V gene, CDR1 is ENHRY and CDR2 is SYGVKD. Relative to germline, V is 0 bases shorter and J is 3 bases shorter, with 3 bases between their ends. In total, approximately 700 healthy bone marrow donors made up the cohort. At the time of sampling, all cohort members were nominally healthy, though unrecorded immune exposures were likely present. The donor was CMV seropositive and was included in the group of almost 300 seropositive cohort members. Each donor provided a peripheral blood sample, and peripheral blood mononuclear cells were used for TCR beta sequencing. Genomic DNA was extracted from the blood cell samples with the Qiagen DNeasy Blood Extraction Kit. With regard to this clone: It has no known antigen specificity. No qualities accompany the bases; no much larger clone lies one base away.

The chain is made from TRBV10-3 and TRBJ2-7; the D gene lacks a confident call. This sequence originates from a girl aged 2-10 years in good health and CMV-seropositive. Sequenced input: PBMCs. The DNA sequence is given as TGTGCCATCAGTGAGTCCGGCTACGAGCAGTACTTC. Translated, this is CAISESGYEQYF.